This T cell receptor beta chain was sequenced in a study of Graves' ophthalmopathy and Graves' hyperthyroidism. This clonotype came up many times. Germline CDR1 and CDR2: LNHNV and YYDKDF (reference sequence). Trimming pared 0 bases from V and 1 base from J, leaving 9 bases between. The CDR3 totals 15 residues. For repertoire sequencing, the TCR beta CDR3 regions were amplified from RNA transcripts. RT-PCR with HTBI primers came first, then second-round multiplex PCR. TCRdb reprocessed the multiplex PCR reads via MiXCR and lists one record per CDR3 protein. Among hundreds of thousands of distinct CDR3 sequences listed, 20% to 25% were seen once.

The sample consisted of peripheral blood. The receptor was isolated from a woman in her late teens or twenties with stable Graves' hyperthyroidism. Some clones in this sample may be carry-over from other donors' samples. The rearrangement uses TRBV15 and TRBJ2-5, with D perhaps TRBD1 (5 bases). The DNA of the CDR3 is TGTGCCACCAGCAGAGATGGGGCAGGCCAAGAGACCCAGTACTTC. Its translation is CATSRDGAGQETQYF.